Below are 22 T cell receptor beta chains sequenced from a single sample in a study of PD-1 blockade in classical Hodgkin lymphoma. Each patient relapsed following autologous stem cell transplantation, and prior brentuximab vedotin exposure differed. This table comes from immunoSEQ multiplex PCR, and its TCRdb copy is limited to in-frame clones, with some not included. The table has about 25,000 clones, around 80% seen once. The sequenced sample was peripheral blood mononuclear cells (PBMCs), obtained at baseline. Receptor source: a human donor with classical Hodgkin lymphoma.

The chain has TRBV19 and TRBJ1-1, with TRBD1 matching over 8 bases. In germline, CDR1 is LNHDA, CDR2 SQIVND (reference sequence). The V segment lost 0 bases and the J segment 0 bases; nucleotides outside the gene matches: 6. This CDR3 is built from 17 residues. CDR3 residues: CASSIDRGRGMNTEAFF. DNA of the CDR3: TGTGCCAGTAGTATAGACAGGGGGCGTGGGATGAACACTGAAGCTTTCTTT. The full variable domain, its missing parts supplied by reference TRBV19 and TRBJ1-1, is DGGITQSPKYLFRKEGQNVTLSCEQNLNHDAMYWYRQDPGQGLRLIYYSQIVNDFQKGDIAEGYSVSREKKESFPLTVTSAQKNPTAFYLCASSIDRGRGMNTEAFFGQGTRLTVV.

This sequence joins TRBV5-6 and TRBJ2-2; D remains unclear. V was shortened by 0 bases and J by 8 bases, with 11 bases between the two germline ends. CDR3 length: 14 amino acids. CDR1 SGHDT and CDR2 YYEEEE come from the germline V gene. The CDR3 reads CASSLGLGHGELFF. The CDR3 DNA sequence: TGTGCCAGCAGCTTGGGACTGGGCCATGGGGAGCTGTTTTTT.

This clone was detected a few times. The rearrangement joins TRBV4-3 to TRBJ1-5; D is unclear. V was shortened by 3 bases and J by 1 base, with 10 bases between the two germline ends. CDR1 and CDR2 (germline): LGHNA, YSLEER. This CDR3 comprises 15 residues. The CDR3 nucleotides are TGCGCCAGCAGCCAGACCAAGGCGAGCAATCAGCCCCAGCATTTT. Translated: CASSQTKASNQPQHF.

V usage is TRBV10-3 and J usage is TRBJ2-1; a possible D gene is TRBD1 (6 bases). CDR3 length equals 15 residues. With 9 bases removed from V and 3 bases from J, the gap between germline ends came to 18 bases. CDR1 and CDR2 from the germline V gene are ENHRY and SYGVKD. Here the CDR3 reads CAIRQGTSYYNEQFF. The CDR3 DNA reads TGTGCCATACGCCAAGGGACATCATACTACAATGAGCAGTTCTTC.

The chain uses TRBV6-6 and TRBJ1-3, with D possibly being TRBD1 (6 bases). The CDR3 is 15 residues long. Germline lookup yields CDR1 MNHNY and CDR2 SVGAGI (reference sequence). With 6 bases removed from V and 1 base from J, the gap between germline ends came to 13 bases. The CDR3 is CASSRIGGSGNTIYF. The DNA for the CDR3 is TGTGCCAGCAGCCGGATAGGGGGATCTGGAAACACCATATATTTT.

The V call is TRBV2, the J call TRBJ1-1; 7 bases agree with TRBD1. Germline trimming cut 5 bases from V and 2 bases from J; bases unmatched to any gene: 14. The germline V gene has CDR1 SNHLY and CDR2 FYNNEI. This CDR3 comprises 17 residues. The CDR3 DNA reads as TGTGCCAGCAGTCCTCCGGGACAGCGTCGTGTCAACACTGAAGCTTTCTTT. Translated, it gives CASSPPGQRRVNTEAFF.

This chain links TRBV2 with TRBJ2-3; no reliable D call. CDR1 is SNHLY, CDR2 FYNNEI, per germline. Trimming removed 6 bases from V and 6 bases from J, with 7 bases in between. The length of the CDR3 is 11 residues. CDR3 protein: CASSPLDTQYF. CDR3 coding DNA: TGTGCCAGCAGCCCTTTGGATACGCAGTATTTT.

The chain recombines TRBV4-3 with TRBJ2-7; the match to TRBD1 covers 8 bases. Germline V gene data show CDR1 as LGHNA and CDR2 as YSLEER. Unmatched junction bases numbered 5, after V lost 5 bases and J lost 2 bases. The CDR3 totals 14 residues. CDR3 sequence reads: CASSRDRGPYEQYF. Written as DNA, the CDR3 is TGCGCCAGCAGCAGAGACAGGGGCCCCTACGAGCAGTACTTC.

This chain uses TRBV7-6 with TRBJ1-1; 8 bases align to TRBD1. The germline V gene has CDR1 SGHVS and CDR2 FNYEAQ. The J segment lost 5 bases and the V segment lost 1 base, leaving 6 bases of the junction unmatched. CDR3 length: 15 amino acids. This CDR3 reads CASSLVDREGTEAFF. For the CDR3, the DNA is TGTGCCAGCAGCTTAGTGGACAGGGAGGGAACTGAAGCTTTCTTT.

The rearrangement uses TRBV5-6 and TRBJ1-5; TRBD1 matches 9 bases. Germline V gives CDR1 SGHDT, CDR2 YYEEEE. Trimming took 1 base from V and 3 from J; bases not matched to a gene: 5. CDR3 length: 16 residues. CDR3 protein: CASSLQGQGNNQPQHF. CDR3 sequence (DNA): TGTGCCAGCAGCTTGCAAGGACAGGGGAACAATCAGCCCCAGCATTTT.

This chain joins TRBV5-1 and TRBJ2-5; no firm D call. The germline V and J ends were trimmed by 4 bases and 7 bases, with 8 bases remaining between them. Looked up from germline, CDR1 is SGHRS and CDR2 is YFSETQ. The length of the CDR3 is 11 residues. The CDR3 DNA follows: TGCGCCAGCAGCCCAGACGTGACCCAGTACTTC. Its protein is CASSPDVTQYF.

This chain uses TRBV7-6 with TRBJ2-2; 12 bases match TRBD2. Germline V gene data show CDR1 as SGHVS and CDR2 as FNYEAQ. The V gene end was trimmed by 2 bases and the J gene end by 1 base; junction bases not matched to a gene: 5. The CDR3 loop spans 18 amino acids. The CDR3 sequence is CASSLLAGGPVNTGELFF. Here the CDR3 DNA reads TGTGCCAGCAGCTTACTAGCGGGGGGGCCGGTGAACACCGGGGAGCTGTTTTTT.

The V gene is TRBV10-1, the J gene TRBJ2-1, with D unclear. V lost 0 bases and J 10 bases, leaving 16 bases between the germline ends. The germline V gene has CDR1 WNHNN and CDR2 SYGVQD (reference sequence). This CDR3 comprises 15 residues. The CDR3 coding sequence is TGCGCCAGCAGTGAGTCGCTATTGGGGTCAGTCGAGCAGTTCTTC. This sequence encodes CASSESLLGSVEQFF.

The CDR3 here is CASSRGVGTDTQYF. CDR3 in DNA: TGTGCCAGCAGTCGAGGGGTTGGCACAGATACGCAGTATTTT. V usage is TRBV6-5 and J usage is TRBJ2-3; D possibly matches TRBD1 or TRBD2 (5 bases each). The CDR3 is made up of 14 amino acids. CDR1 MNHEY and CDR2 SVGAGI come from the germline V gene. The germline V and J ends were trimmed by 5 bases and 1 base, with 10 bases remaining between them.

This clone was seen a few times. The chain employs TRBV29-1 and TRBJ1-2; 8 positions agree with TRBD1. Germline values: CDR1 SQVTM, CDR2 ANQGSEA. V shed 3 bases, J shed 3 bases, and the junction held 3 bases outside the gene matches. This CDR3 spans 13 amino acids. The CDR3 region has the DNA TGCAGCGTTGAGGACAGGGAAGACTATGGCTACACCTTC. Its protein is CSVEDREDYGYTF.

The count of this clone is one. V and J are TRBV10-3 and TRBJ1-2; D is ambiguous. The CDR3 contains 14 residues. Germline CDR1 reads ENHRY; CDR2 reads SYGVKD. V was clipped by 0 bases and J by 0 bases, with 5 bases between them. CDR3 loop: CAISESTANYGYTF. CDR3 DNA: TGTGCCATCAGTGAGTCGACGGCTAACTATGGCTACACCTTC.

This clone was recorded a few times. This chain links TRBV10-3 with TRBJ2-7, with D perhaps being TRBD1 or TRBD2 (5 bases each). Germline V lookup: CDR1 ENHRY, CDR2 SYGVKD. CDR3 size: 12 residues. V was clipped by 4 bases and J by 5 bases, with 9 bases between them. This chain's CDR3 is CAISGRGDEQYF. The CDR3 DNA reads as TGTGCCATCAGTGGGAGAGGGGACGAGCAGTACTTC.

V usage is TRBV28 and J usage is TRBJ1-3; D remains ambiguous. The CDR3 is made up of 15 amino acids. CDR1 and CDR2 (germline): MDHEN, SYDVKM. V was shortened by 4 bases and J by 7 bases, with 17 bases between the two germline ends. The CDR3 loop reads CASSWTRSIGNTIYF. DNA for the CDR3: TGTGCCAGCAGTTGGACCAGGTCTATTGGGAACACCATATATTTT.

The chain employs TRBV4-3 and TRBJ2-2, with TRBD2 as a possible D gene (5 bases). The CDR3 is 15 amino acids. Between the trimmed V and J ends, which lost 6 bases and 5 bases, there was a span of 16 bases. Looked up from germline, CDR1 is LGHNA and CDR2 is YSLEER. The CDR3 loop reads CASSQDERVTGELFF. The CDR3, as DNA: TGCGCCAGCAGTCAGGACGAGAGGGTTACCGGGGAGCTGTTTTTT.

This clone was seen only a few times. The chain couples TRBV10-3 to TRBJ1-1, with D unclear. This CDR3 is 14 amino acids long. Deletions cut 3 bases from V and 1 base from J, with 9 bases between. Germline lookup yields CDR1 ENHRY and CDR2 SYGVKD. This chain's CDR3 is CAISERTGNTEAFF. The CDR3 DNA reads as TGTGCCATCAGTGAAAGGACGGGGAACACTGAAGCTTTCTTT.

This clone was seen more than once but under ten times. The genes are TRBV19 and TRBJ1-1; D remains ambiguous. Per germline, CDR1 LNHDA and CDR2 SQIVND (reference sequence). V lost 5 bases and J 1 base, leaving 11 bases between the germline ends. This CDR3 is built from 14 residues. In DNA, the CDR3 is TGTGCCAGTAGTCCTCGAGCCGGGAACACTGAAGCTTTCTTT. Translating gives CASSPRAGNTEAFF.

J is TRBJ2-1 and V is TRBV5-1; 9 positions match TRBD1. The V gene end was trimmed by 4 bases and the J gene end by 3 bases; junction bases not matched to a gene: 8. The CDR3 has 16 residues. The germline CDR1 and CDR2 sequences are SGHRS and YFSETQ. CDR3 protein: CASSAPGTGNYNEQFF. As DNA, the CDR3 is TGCGCCAGCAGCGCACCCGGGACAGGGAACTACAATGAGCAGTTCTTC.